Each of the 28 T cell receptor beta chains below was sequenced from the same sample in a study of CXCR3-negative and CXCR3-positive naive CD8 T cells. The authors prepared UMI-labeled TRB cDNA libraries by 5' RACE. TCRdb reprocessed the 5' RACE reads and stores each CDR3 protein as one record, lacking DNA. The sample shows some 130,000 distinct CDR3 sequences, and 0.49% sits with its ten largest clones. Material: naive CXCR3- CD8+ T cells from blood. The subset is: CD45RO-CCR7+CD27+CD95- naive CD8+ T cells lacking CXCR3 (TNR3-). Every receptor here comes from a human donor in good health. Some clones in this sample may be carry-over from other donors' samples.

The CDR3 spells CASSGLAGTDTQYF. The chain employs TRBV28 and TRBJ2-3; no DNA is available, so the TRBD2 call from TCRdb remains unchecked. Germline V gene lookup returns CDR1 MDHEN and CDR2 SYDVKM. This CDR3 is built from 14 residues. The full variable domain, its missing parts supplied by reference TRBV28 and TRBJ2-3, is DVKVTQSSRYLVKRTGEKVFLECVQDMDHENMFWYRQDPGLGLRLIYFSYDVKMKEKGDIPEGYSVSREKKERFSLILESASTNQTSMYLCASSGLAGTDTQYFGPGTRLTVL.

This chain links TRBV20-1 with TRBJ2-5; without DNA, the TCRdb call of TRBD2 cannot be checked. CDR3 length: 17 amino acids. Per germline, CDR1 DFQATT and CDR2 SNEGSKA (reference sequence). CDR3 sequence reads: CSAREPGLAEYQETQYF.

V gene TRBV7-6 combines with J gene TRBJ2-1; checking the TCRdb D call of TRBD1 is not possible without DNA. This CDR3 is built from 16 residues. Germline values: CDR1 SGHVS, CDR2 FNYEAQ. CDR3 protein: CASSPFGDRSNNEQFF.

This sequence joins TRBV7-9 and TRBJ2-7; TCRdb names TRBD1, which stays unverified in the absence of DNA. Germline V lookup: CDR1 SEHNR, CDR2 FQNEAQ (reference sequence). The CDR3 has 17 amino acids. The CDR3 sequence is CASSLVSGTGLPYEQYF. Variable domain in full (rest from reference TRBV7-9 and TRBJ2-7): DTGVSQNPRHKITKRGQNVTFRCDPISEHNRLYWYRQTLGQGPEFLTYFQNEAQLEKSRLLSDRFSAERPKGSFSTLEIQRTEQGDSAMYLCASSLVSGTGLPYEQYFGPGTRLTVT.

CDR3 sequence: CASSLQTNNEQFF. J is TRBJ2-1 and V is TRBV7-8. The CDR3 contains 13 residues. Germline V gene lookup returns CDR1 SGHVS and CDR2 FQNEAQ.

The V and J genes are TRBV29-1 and TRBJ2-2; TCRdb picks TRBD1, but there is no DNA to check that call. The germline V gene has CDR1 SQVTM and CDR2 ANQGSEA. This CDR3 contains 13 residues. The CDR3 loop is CSVWTANTGELFF.

This sequence joins TRBV7-9 and TRBJ1-1. This CDR3 has 13 amino acids. CDR1 and CDR2 from the germline V gene are SEHNR and FQNEAQ (reference sequence). The CDR3 reads CASSFGGAPEAFF.

V and J are TRBV20-1 and TRBJ2-7; TCRdb's D call, TRBD2, is unchecked because there is no DNA. Germline CDR1 and CDR2: DFQATT and SNEGSKA (reference sequence). The CDR3 is 19 residues long. The CDR3 sequence: CSARDPGLAGGLSSYEQYF.

This chain uses TRBV21-1 with TRBJ2-3; TCRdb lists TRBD1, though no DNA is available to test this call. TRBV21-1 has pseudogene status. This CDR3 comprises 12 residues. The CDR3 protein is CASSNGGDTQYF.

The rearrangement links TRBV20-1 to TRBJ1-1; TCRdb gives TRBD1 as the D gene, but with no DNA this cannot be confirmed. The CDR3 is 13 residues long. Germline assignment: CDR1 DFQATT and CDR2 SNEGSKA (reference sequence). This CDR3 reads CSAPGPMNTEAFF.

The rearrangement joins TRBV5-1 to TRBJ2-7; the D call from TCRdb, TRBD2, cannot be confirmed without DNA. The CDR3 has 14 amino acids. In germline, CDR1 is SGHRS, CDR2 YFSETQ. The CDR3 region is CASSLISSGYEQYF. The full variable domain, rest sourced from reference TRBV5-1 and TRBJ2-7, is KAGVTQTPRYLIKTRGQQVTLSCSPISGHRSVSWYQQTPGQGLQFLFEYFSETQRNKGNFPGRFSGRQFSNSRSEMNVSTLELGDSALYLCASSLISSGYEQYFGPGTRLTVT.

The J gene is TRBJ2-5, the V gene TRBV12-3 or TRBV12-4; the TCRdb call, TRBD1, lacks DNA for checking. The CDR3 runs 16 residues. The chain's CDR3 is CASSFLRTGFLQTQYF.

The chain joins TRBV6-4 to TRBJ2-1. CDR1 and CDR2 from the germline V gene are MRHNA and SNTAGT. This CDR3 is built from 12 residues. CDR3 protein: CASSDPDNEQFF.

The chain uses TRBV4-3 and TRBJ2-1; the TCRdb call, TRBD1, lacks DNA for checking. There are 16 residues in the CDR3. CDR1 and CDR2 (germline): LGHNA, YSLEER. The CDR3 here is CASSQDSGQGYNEQFF.

V and J are TRBV4-3 and TRBJ1-2; TCRdb selects TRBD1, and the lack of DNA leaves this call unchecked. The CDR3 extends over 14 amino acids. The germline V gene encodes CDR1 LGHNA and CDR2 YSLEER. The CDR3 here is CASSQDRGPWGYTF.

V usage is TRBV9 and J usage is TRBJ2-1; TCRdb names TRBD2, which stays unverified in the absence of DNA. CDR1 is SGDLS, CDR2 YYNGEE, per germline. This CDR3 contains 16 residues. CDR3: CASSKEAGESYNEQFF.

This rearrangement joins TRBV25-1 to TRBJ2-1; TCRdb proposes TRBD1, but this gene call is untestable without DNA. This CDR3 is 15 amino acids long. Per the germline V gene, CDR1 is MGHDK and CDR2 is SYGVNS. The CDR3: CASSVGTGVYNEQFF.

V usage is TRBV6-4 and J usage is TRBJ2-1; with no DNA, the TCRdb D assignment of TRBD1 cannot be verified. The V gene's germline CDR1 is MRHNA and CDR2 SNTAGT. The CDR3 is made up of 14 amino acids. The CDR3 sequence is CASSEGTLYNEQFF.

This chain links TRBV19 with TRBJ2-1; TCRdb indicates TRBD1, and absent DNA this call remains unverified. The CDR3 contains 13 residues. Germline V gene data show CDR1 as LNHDA and CDR2 as SQIVND (reference sequence). CDR3 loop: CASSIGGYNEQFF. Filled out from reference TRBV19 and TRBJ2-1, the complete variable domain reads DGGITQSPKYLFRKEGQNVTLSCEQNLNHDAMYWYRQDPGQGLRLIYYSQIVNDFQKGDIAEGYSVSREKKESFPLTVTSAQKNPTAFYLCASSIGGYNEQFFGPGTRLTVL.

The chain combines TRBV5-6 with TRBJ2-7; TCRdb reports TRBD1, a call that lacks DNA to check it against. Looked up from germline, CDR1 is SGHDT and CDR2 is YYEEEE. The CDR3 is 15 residues long. CDR3 sequence: CASSFRQAGSYEQYF.

This rearrangement joins TRBV10-3 to TRBJ2-1; with no DNA, the TCRdb D assignment of TRBD2 cannot be verified. Germline V CDR1 and CDR2: ENHRY, SYGVKD. There are 20 residues in the CDR3. CDR3 in amino acids: CAIRLSERASALSSYNEQFF.

The chain links TRBV6-5 to TRBJ2-5; without DNA, the TCRdb call of TRBD1 cannot be checked. The germline CDR1 and CDR2 sequences are MNHEY and SVGAGI. This CDR3 is 14 amino acids long. CDR3 region: CASSYSTQGETQYF.

V gene TRBV10-3 combines with J gene TRBJ2-1; the TRBD1 assignment by TCRdb is unverifiable without DNA. This CDR3 is 12 amino acids long. Per the germline V gene, CDR1 is ENHRY and CDR2 is SYGVKD. Here the CDR3 reads CAIGTGDNEQFF.

The rearrangement joins TRBV2 to TRBJ2-7; lacking DNA, the TRBD2 call made by TCRdb goes unchecked. CDR3 length: 15 residues. Per germline, CDR1 SNHLY and CDR2 FYNNEI. The CDR3 sequence is CASRNSDSPTGEQYF.

CDR3 residues: CASTTGALYEQYF. The chain links TRBV18 to TRBJ2-7; without DNA, the TCRdb call of TRBD1 cannot be checked. The CDR3 has 13 amino acids. Germline CDR1 and CDR2: KGHSH and LQKENI.

The chain employs TRBV12-3 or TRBV12-4 and TRBJ2-5; TCRdb designates TRBD2, a call that cannot be tested without DNA. The CDR3 sequence is 17 residues long. The CDR3 reads CASSRFLNIGEEETQYF.

The rearrangement links TRBV6-2 or TRBV6-3 to TRBJ2-1. The CDR3 is made up of 14 amino acids. Germline V lookup: CDR1 MNHEY, CDR2 SVGEGT. The chain's CDR3 is CASTPYSSYNEQFF.

The CDR3 protein is CASSYTSGGSSDTQYF. The rearrangement uses TRBV28 and TRBJ2-3; TCRdb's D call of TRBD2 is untestable without DNA. This CDR3 contains 16 residues. The germline gives CDR1 MDHEN, CDR2 SYDVKM. The full variable domain, in which reference TRBV28 and TRBJ2-3 provide the parts outside the CDR3, is DVKVTQSSRYLVKRTGEKVFLECVQDMDHENMFWYRQDPGLGLRLIYFSYDVKMKEKGDIPEGYSVSREKKERFSLILESASTNQTSMYLCASSYTSGGSSDTQYFGPGTRLTVL.